The rows below give T cell receptor beta chains drawn from one sample of a study of early T cells in non-severe SARS-CoV-2 infection. Via MiXCR, TCRdb re-called the 5' RACE reads, giving one row per CDR3 protein. Here the sample spans tens of thousands of distinct CDR3 sequences, roughly 6% being singletons. Input material: whole blood. The receptors here all came from an adult who was a healthcare worker with PCR-confirmed SARS-CoV-2 infection or an uninfected control (not recorded which). CDR3s include the opening cysteine and the closing phenylalanine or tryptophan. D genes are given only for firm matches. Some rows have no size entry. The others give once, few or many, or a class for an expanded clone.

v_gene: TRBV4-1
abundance: few
d_gene: TRBD2
j_gene: TRBJ2-1
CDR3aa: CASTQGERAGVAYNEQFF
CDR3nt: TGCGCCAGCACCCAAGGCGAGAGGGCGGGAGTGGCCTACAATGAGCAGTTCTTC

v_gene: TRBV20-1
abundance: -
d_gene: -
j_gene: TRBJ1-4
CDR3aa: CSARGASEKLFF
CDR3nt: TGCAGTGCCCGCGGGGCGAGTGAAAAACTGTTTTTT

v_gene: TRBV18
abundance: many
d_gene: -
j_gene: TRBJ2-5
CDR3aa: CASRTLKETQYF
CDR3nt: TGTGCCAGCCGGACTCTGAAAGAGACCCAGTACTTC

v_gene: TRBV5-4
abundance: many
d_gene: -
j_gene: TRBJ2-1
CDR3aa: CASSLSLAYNEQFF
CDR3nt: TGTGCCAGCAGCTTGTCTCTGGCGTACAATGAGCAGTTCTTC

v_gene: TRBV5-4
abundance: -
d_gene: -
j_gene: TRBJ1-4
CDR3aa: CASSQQTGGEKLFF
CDR3nt: TGTGCCAGCAGCCAACAGACAGGAGGTGAAAAACTGTTTTTT

v_gene: TRBV20-1
abundance: many
d_gene: TRBD1
j_gene: TRBJ1-4
CDR3aa: CSARGAVPRDRRATNEKLFF
CDR3nt: TGCAGTGCTAGAGGGGCGGTGCCGCGGGACAGGCGGGCAACTAATGAAAAACTGTTTTTT

v_gene: TRBV7-9
abundance: few
d_gene: -
j_gene: TRBJ2-1
CDR3aa: CASSLPRYNEQFF
CDR3nt: TGTGCCAGCAGCTTGCCCAGGTACAATGAGCAGTTCTTC

v_gene: TRBV18
abundance: few
d_gene: TRBD1
j_gene: TRBJ2-7
CDR3aa: CASSPFGQGTYEQYF
CDR3nt: TGTGCCAGCTCACCCTTCGGACAGGGAACCTACGAGCAGTACTTC

v_gene: TRBV4-1
abundance: many
d_gene: -
j_gene: TRBJ1-1
CDR3aa: CASSQAYGRADSTEAFF
CDR3nt: TGCGCCAGCAGCCAAGCCTATGGTAGAGCGGACTCAACTGAAGCTTTCTTT

v_gene: TRBV30
abundance: many
d_gene: -
j_gene: TRBJ1-1
CDR3aa: CAWSVLSDTAFF
CDR3nt: TGTGCCTGGAGTGTATTGTCAGATACGGCTTTCTTT

v_gene: TRBV5-6
abundance: many
d_gene: -
j_gene: TRBJ2-1
CDR3aa: CASSVFMWDLQVSSYNEQFF
CDR3nt: TGTGCCAGCAGCGTATTTATGTGGGACCTACAGGTTAGCTCCTACAATGAGCAGTTCTTC

v_gene: TRBV6-8
abundance: many
d_gene: TRBD1
j_gene: TRBJ2-1
CDR3aa: CASKHGTGVDEQFF
CDR3nt: TGTGCCAGCAAGCACGGGACAGGGGTCGATGAGCAGTTCTTC

v_gene: TRBV28
abundance: -
d_gene: -
j_gene: TRBJ2-3
CDR3aa: CASSAPSTDTQYF
CDR3nt: TGTGCCAGCAGTGCCCCTTCCACAGATACGCAGTATTTT

v_gene: TRBV12-2
abundance: many
d_gene: -
j_gene: TRBJ2-1
CDR3aa: CASRLRGMYNEQFF
CDR3nt: TGTGCAAGTCGCTTGAGGGGAATGTACAATGAGCAGTTCTTC

v_gene: TRBV20-1
abundance: few
d_gene: TRBD1
j_gene: TRBJ2-7
CDR3aa: CSASGTGFYEQYF
CDR3nt: TGCAGTGCTTCCGGGACAGGTTTCTACGAGCAGTACTTC

v_gene: TRBV7-9
abundance: -
d_gene: -
j_gene: TRBJ1-1
CDR3aa: CASSPTGTEAFF
CDR3nt: TGTGCCAGCAGCCCCACTGGGACTGAAGCTTTCTTT